Below are 5 T cell receptor beta chains sequenced from a single sample in a study of cytomegalovirus exposure and HLA in healthy donors. The PCR was carried out with 60 Vbeta primers and 13 Jbeta primers. Produced via immunoSEQ multiplex PCR; TCRdb's table is partial and in-frame only. The sample has roughly 93,000 clones; over 70% are singletons. Sequenced sample: PBMCs. Receptor source: a man in his forties or fifties in good health and CMV-seronegative.

This clone was found a few times. The J gene is TRBJ1-2, the V gene TRBV9; D unresolved. Germline CDR1 and CDR2: SGDLS and YYNGEE. The germline V and J ends were trimmed by 4 bases and 2 bases, with 21 bases remaining between them. The CDR3 runs 17 residues. The CDR3 DNA sequence: TGTGCCAGCAGCCCAACGGGATCCCAGAATATAAACTATGGCTACACCTTC. Translating gives CASSPTGSQNINYGYTF.

The gene calls are TRBV6-5 and TRBJ2-7, with TRBD1 matching over 11 bases. V lost 4 bases, J lost 2 bases, and 4 bases stayed unmatched. CDR3 size: 15 residues. Germline V gene sequence: CDR1 MNHEY, CDR2 SVGAGI. The CDR3 loop reads CASSSGGQGAYEQYF. CDR3 sequence (DNA): TGTGCCAGCAGTTCGGGGGGACAGGGGGCCTACGAGCAGTACTTC.

The rearrangement joins TRBV6-5 to TRBJ2-3; 13 bases align to TRBD2. Trimming took 8 bases from V and 6 from J; bases not matched to a gene: 5. Germline V gene lookup returns CDR1 MNHEY and CDR2 SVGAGI. This CDR3 region has 14 residues. In DNA, the CDR3 is TGTGCCAGCCGACTAGCGGGGGGATACGATACGCAGTATTTT. This gives the protein CASRLAGGYDTQYF.

The chain carries TRBV4-1 and TRBJ1-2; D ambiguous. Germline V gene data show CDR1 as MGHRA and CDR2 as YSYEKL. The germline V and J ends were trimmed by 3 bases and 4 bases, with 15 bases remaining between them. This CDR3 has 15 amino acids. The CDR3 spells CASSQAKRRPYGYTF. CDR3 DNA: TGCGCCAGCAGCCAGGCAAAAAGGAGGCCCTATGGCTACACCTTC.

This chain connects TRBV11-3 to TRBJ1-1; D uncertain. The CDR3 is made up of 13 amino acids. V was cut by 0 bases and J by 11 bases, with 13 bases left in between. Germline values: CDR1 SGHNT, CDR2 YENEEA. CDR3 in amino acids: CASSLDRWNGAFF. The DNA of the CDR3 is TGTGCCAGCAGCTTAGATCGGTGGAACGGGGCTTTCTTT.